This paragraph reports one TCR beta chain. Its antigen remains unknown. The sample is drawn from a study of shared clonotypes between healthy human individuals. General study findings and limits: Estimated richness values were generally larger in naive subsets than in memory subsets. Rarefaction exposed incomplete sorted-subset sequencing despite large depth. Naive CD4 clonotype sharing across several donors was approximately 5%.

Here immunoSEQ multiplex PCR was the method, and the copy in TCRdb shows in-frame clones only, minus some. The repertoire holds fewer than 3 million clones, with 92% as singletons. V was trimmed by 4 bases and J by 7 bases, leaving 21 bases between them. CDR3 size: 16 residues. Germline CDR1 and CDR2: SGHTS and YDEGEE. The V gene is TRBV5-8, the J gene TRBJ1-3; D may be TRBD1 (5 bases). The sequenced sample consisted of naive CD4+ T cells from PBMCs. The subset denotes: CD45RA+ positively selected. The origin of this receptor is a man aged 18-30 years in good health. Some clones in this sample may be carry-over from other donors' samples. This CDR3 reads CASSLPGLASKNTIYF. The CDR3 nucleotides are TGTGCCAGCAGCCTCCCGGGGCTGGCCTCTAAGAACACCATATATTTT. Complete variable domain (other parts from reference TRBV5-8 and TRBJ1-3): EAGVTQSPTHLIKTRGQQATLRCSPISGHTSVYWYQQALGLGLQFLLWYDEGEERNRGNFPPRFSGRQFPNYSSELNVNALELEDSALYLCASSLPGLASKNTIYFGEGSWLTVV.